Listed here are 29 T cell receptor beta chains from one sample, sequenced in a study of PD-L1 blockade in urothelial cancer. Time point of the sample: peripheral blood 6 weeks after treatment start. Libraries were prepared by immunoSEQ multiplex PCR; TCRdb keeps only in-frame clonotypes and omits some of them. This sample has about 29,000 clones, with under 90% found just once. The source was PBMCs, collected around atezolizumab (anti-PD-L1) treatment. The receptors derive from a man in his 70s with urothelial cancer.

V is TRBV7-2 and J is TRBJ2-7, with TRBD1 as a possible D gene (5 bases). The V end lost 5 bases, the J end lost 6 bases, and 17 bases lay between the germline ends. This CDR3 has 14 amino acids. Germline values: CDR1 SGHTA, CDR2 FQGNSA. For the CDR3, the DNA is TGTGCCAGCAGCCCAGATGGAGTAAGGGGCGAGCAGTACTTC. Protein: CASSPDGVRGEQYF.

This clone appeared a few times. The chain combines TRBV5-4 with TRBJ2-1; 7 bases align to TRBD2. This CDR3 has 16 residues. V was clipped by 0 bases and J by 2 bases; unmatched bases: 5. The germline V gene has CDR1 SGHNT and CDR2 YYREEE (reference sequence). The CDR3 DNA sequence: TGTGCCAGCAGCTTGGCGGCGGGAGCTACCTACAATGAGCAGTTCTTC. Translated, it gives CASSLAAGATYNEQFF.

The gene calls are TRBV5-6 and TRBJ2-5; 10 bases are shared with TRBD2. The V and J ends lost 4 bases and 2 bases, in that order; junction bases with no gene match: 14. The CDR3 runs 18 residues. The germline CDR1 and CDR2 sequences are SGHDT and YYEEEE. The DNA for the CDR3 is TGTGCCAGCAGCCTTGGGCTAGCGGGAGCTAGCCATCAAGAGACCCAGTACTTC. It specifies CASSLGLAGASHQETQYF.

The CDR3 loop reads CASSEAGTRGYGYTF. In DNA form, the CDR3 reads TGTGCCAGCAGTGAAGCCGGGACAAGAGGCTATGGCTACACCTTC. V is TRBV6-1 and J is TRBJ1-2; possibly TRBD1 for D (6 bases). Per the germline V gene, CDR1 is MNHNS and CDR2 is SASEGT. Trimming pared 0 bases from V and 4 bases from J, leaving 12 bases between. The CDR3 runs 15 residues.

J is TRBJ1-1 and V is TRBV18; a weak D match, TRBD1 (5 bases). This CDR3 has 15 amino acids. Trimming took off 6 bases at V and 3 bases at J, with 17 bases between the two ends. The germline V gene encodes CDR1 KGHSH and CDR2 LQKENI. CDR3 nucleotide sequence: TGTGCCAGCTCCCCCGACAGATCACGGGACACTGAAGCTTTCTTT. It yields the protein CASSPDRSRDTEAFF.

This clone has a handful of counts. The CDR3 DNA is TGCAGCGTGTTTGCCAGGGCAGTAAGCACTGAAGCTTTCTTT. This gives the protein CSVFARAVSTEAFF. This sequence joins TRBV29-1 and TRBJ1-1; tentative D call: TRBD1 (5 bases). CDR3 length: 14 residues. Germline CDR1 is SQVTM and CDR2 is ANQGSEA. Trimming cost V 6 bases and J 4 bases, with 18 bases left between them. The whole variable domain, remainder taken from reference TRBV29-1 and TRBJ1-1, is SAVISQKPSRDICQRGTSLTIQCQVDSQVTMMFWYRQQPGQSLTLIATANQGSEATYESGFVIDKFPISRPNLTFSTLTVSNMSPEDSSIYLCSVFARAVSTEAFFGQGTRLTVV.

The sample holds a few counts of this clone. The chain couples TRBV28 to TRBJ2-7; 12 bases line up with TRBD1. The V and J ends lost 6 bases and 4 bases, in that order; junction bases with no gene match: 7. Per germline, CDR1 MDHEN and CDR2 SYDVKM. This CDR3 is 15 amino acids long. The CDR3 DNA sequence: TGTGCCAGCAGCAAGAGGGGACAGGGGGCATACGAGCAGTACTTC. Translating it yields CASSKRGQGAYEQYF. The full variable domain, rest sourced from reference TRBV28 and TRBJ2-7, is DVKVTQSSRYLVKRTGEKVFLECVQDMDHENMFWYRQDPGLGLRLIYFSYDVKMKEKGDIPEGYSVSREKKERFSLILESASTNQTSMYLCASSKRGQGAYEQYFGPGTRLTVT.

This chain joins TRBV27 and TRBJ1-1, with TRBD1 matching 8 bases. Germline-derived CDR1 and CDR2 are MNHEY and SMNVEV (reference sequence). Losses at the gene ends were 2 bases for V and 4 bases for J; bases not matched to a gene: 6. This CDR3 is built from 15 residues. CDR3 bases: TGTGCCAGCAGTTTACGACAGGGGCGGGCCACTGAAGCTTTCTTT. This translates into CASSLRQGRATEAFF.

This chain links TRBV18 with TRBJ1-3; TRBD1 matches at 8 bases. The V and J ends lost 4 bases and 4 bases, in that order; junction bases with no gene match: 3. CDR3 length: 14 amino acids. CDR1 and CDR2 from the germline V gene are KGHSH and LQKENI. This CDR3 is CASSRQGNGNTIYF. CDR3 bases: TGTGCCAGCTCACGACAGGGGAACGGAAACACCATATATTTT.

J is TRBJ2-1 and V is TRBV2; 13 positions match TRBD2. CDR3 length: 15 residues. Germline V gene data show CDR1 as SNHLY and CDR2 as FYNNEI. V shed 6 bases, J shed 8 bases, and the junction held 7 bases outside the gene matches. The CDR3 region is CASRGLAGVSDEQFF. The CDR3 region has the DNA TGTGCCAGCAGAGGACTAGCGGGAGTTTCGGATGAGCAGTTCTTC.

V usage is TRBV19 and J usage is TRBJ2-3, with a weak D call TRBD1 (6 bases). V lost 3 bases and J lost 6, with 10 bases in between. The CDR3 loop spans 13 amino acids. CDR1 and CDR2 (germline): LNHDA, SQIVND (reference sequence). Here the CDR3 DNA reads TGTGCCAGTAGTATGGGCAGGGGCGATACGCAGTATTTT. Residues: CASSMGRGDTQYF.

CDR3 DNA sequence: TGCGCCAGCAGCTTGGAACAGAACCAAGAGACCCAGTACTTC. Its protein product is CASSLEQNQETQYF. The chain joins TRBV5-1 to TRBJ2-5; D not resolved. This CDR3 has 14 amino acids. Trimming removed 0 bases at V and 0 bases at J, with 6 bases between. Germline-derived CDR1 and CDR2 are SGHRS and YFSETQ.

The rearrangement joins TRBV27 to TRBJ2-7; D gene ambiguous. From germline, CDR1 is MNHEY and CDR2 SMNVEV (reference sequence). The length of the CDR3 is 14 residues. V was cut by 5 bases and J by 2 bases, with 13 bases left in between. The CDR3 DNA sequence: TGTGCCAGCAGTCGGGTCTATTCCACCTACGAGCAGTACTTC. This translates into CASSRVYSTYEQYF.

CDR3 loop: CASSLGGRPPGELFF. CDR3 DNA sequence: TGTGCCAGCAGCTTAGGAGGGCGGCCCCCCGGGGAGCTGTTTTTT. V usage is TRBV7-2 and J usage is TRBJ2-2, with D tentatively TRBD2 (5 bases). CDR3 size: 15 residues. Germline CDR1 SGHTA, CDR2 FQGNSA. Trimming pared 1 base from V and 6 bases from J, leaving 12 bases between.

V and J are TRBV21-1 and TRBJ2-7; the D call TRBD2 from the table was never checked on the DNA. TRBV21-1 is recorded as a pseudogene. The CDR3 contains 19 residues. CDR3 bases: TGTGCCAGCAGCAAAGTCGAGGGTTTCGAGTCGGTATTCTCCTACGAGCAGTACTTC. Residues: CASSKVEGFESVFSYEQYF.

This sequence joins TRBV19 and TRBJ2-7; 7 nucleotides line up with TRBD2. The CDR3 is made up of 14 amino acids. Trimming cost V 3 bases and J 3 bases; bases outside gene matches: 5. Germline V CDR1 and CDR2: LNHDA, SQIVND (reference sequence). CDR3 sequence (DNA): TGTGCCAGTAGTATGGGGGACTACGGCTACGAGCAGTACTTC. Amino acid sequence: CASSMGDYGYEQYF.

The rearrangement links TRBV4-1 to TRBJ1-5, with 8 positions matching TRBD1. Germline-derived CDR1 and CDR2 are MGHRA and YSYEKL. Losses at the gene ends were 1 base for V and 14 bases for J; bases not matched to a gene: 7. This CDR3 contains 13 residues. The chain's CDR3 is CASSQGGGQEKHF. The CDR3 DNA reads TGCGCCAGCAGCCAAGGCGGGGGACAGGAGAAGCATTTT.

This chain links TRBV4-3 with TRBJ2-5; D might be TRBD1 (6 bases). The length of the CDR3 is 15 residues. Germline V lookup: CDR1 LGHNA, CDR2 YSLEER. The V end lost 6 bases, the J end lost 4 bases, and 18 bases lay between the germline ends. The DNA of the CDR3 is TGCGCCAGCAGTCCGAGGGGAAACAGGGCAGAGACCCAGTACTTC. Its protein product is CASSPRGNRAETQYF.

This clone has only one observation. The chain joins TRBV27 to TRBJ2-2; maybe TRBD1 (7 bases). Trimming left V 3 bases short and J 7 bases short, with 12 bases between. CDR3 length equals 14 residues. Germline V gene sequence: CDR1 MNHEY, CDR2 SMNVEV (reference sequence). The CDR3 sequence is CASSFQGGYGELFF. Here the CDR3 DNA reads TGTGCCAGCAGTTTCCAGGGGGGATACGGGGAGCTGTTTTTT.

J is TRBJ1-6 and V is TRBV9; TRBD1 is a possible D gene (5 bases). The CDR3 is 13 residues long. CDR1 is SGDLS and CDR2 is YYNGEE in the germline V gene. V shed 3 bases and J shed 5 bases, with 6 bases lying between them. CDR3 coding DNA: TGTGCCAGCAGCGGACAGAATAATTCACCCCTCCACTTT. This codes for CASSGQNNSPLHF.

Relative to its sample, this clone is large (0.1 to 1%). In nucleotides, the CDR3 is TGTGCCAGCAGCCCAGGAGTCGGAGCGGGAGAAGATGAGCAGTTCTTC. Its protein is CASSPGVGAGEDEQFF. This chain uses TRBV27 with TRBJ2-1; TRBD2 matches 8 bases. Germline values: CDR1 MNHEY, CDR2 SMNVEV (reference sequence). CDR3 length: 16 amino acids. V lost 6 bases, J lost 8 bases, and 15 bases stayed unmatched.

This chain joins TRBV29-1 and TRBJ2-1; D possibly corresponds to TRBD1 (6 bases). The V end was cut by 5 bases, the J end by 10 bases, with 15 bases between. This CDR3 spans 12 amino acids. The germline CDR1 and CDR2 sequences are SQVTM and ANQGSEA. The DNA of the CDR3 is TGCAGCGTTAGGAACCGGGACACAGAGCAGTTCTTC. Protein product: CSVRNRDTEQFF.

The V gene is TRBV6-5, the J gene TRBJ2-2; the match to TRBD1 covers 8 bases. The V gene's germline CDR1 is MNHEY and CDR2 SVGAGI. V was clipped by 6 bases and J by 7 bases; unmatched bases: 10. The length of the CDR3 is 15 residues. CDR3 in amino acids: CASSSGGLGVGELFF. For the CDR3, the DNA is TGTGCCAGCAGCTCAGGGGGCCTGGGTGTCGGGGAGCTGTTTTTT.

V and J are TRBV5-4 and TRBJ2-7; 11 nucleotides align to TRBD2. CDR1 and CDR2 (germline): SGHNT, YYREEE (reference sequence). V was clipped by 4 bases and J by 0 bases; unmatched bases: 6. This CDR3 is 16 amino acids long. DNA of the CDR3: TGTGCCAGCAGCGAGCTTAGCGGGAGGGCCTCCTACGAGCAGTACTTC. Translation: CASSELSGRASYEQYF.

This clone was observed a few times. V and J are TRBV15 and TRBJ1-2; D call uncertain. Trimming stripped 1 base from V and 8 bases from J, with 14 bases between. CDR1 and CDR2 from the germline V gene are LNHNV and YYDKDF (reference sequence). CDR3 size: 14 residues. CDR3 residues: CATSRVRTGAGYTF. As DNA, the CDR3 is TGTGCCACCAGCAGAGTCCGGACTGGCGCCGGCTACACCTTC.

As DNA, the CDR3 is TGTGCCATCAGGATATCCGGGACAGGGGGCGGGACTGAAGCTTTCTTT. Protein: CAIRISGTGGGTEAFF. The J gene is TRBJ1-1, the V gene TRBV10-3; 12 nucleotides line up with TRBD1. CDR3 length equals 16 residues. The V segment lost 6 bases and the J segment 5 bases; nucleotides outside the gene matches: 10. Germline CDR1 is ENHRY and CDR2 is SYGVKD.

This chain joins TRBV19 and TRBJ1-1; D call uncertain. CDR1 LNHDA and CDR2 SQIVND come from the germline V gene (reference sequence). V lost 3 bases and J lost 5, with 16 bases in between. The CDR3 totals 15 residues. CDR3 region: CASSIEGNRRTEAFF. CDR3 DNA sequence: TGTGCCAGTAGTATTGAGGGCAATCGACGGACTGAAGCTTTCTTT.

This chain links TRBV6-6 with TRBJ1-5; 8 bases are a match to TRBD1. Germline V lookup: CDR1 MNHNY, CDR2 SVGAGI (reference sequence). The J segment lost 6 bases and the V segment lost 7 bases, leaving 8 bases of the junction unmatched. The CDR3 runs to 14 residues. The CDR3 DNA follows: TGTGCCAGCACTGACAGGGGTAATCCTCAGCCCCAGCATTTT. Translated: CASTDRGNPQPQHF.

This chain's CDR3 is CASSGGQGSEQYF. CDR3 nucleotide sequence: TGTGCCAGCAGCGGAGGACAGGGAAGCGAGCAGTACTTC. This chain joins TRBV5-4 and TRBJ2-7; 8 bases match TRBD1. The CDR3 is 13 residues long. With V trimmed by 4 bases and J by 6 bases, 6 bases remained unmatched. Germline V gives CDR1 SGHNT, CDR2 YYREEE (reference sequence).